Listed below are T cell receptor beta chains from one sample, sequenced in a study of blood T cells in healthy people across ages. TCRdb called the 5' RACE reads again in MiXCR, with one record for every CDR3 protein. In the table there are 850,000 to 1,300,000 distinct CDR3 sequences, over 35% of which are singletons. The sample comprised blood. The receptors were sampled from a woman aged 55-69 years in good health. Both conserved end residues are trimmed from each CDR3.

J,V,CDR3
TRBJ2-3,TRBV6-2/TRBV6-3,ASSYQRVEDTQY
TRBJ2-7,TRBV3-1,ASSQDSAGGYKQY
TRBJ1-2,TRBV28,ASSKTLRYT
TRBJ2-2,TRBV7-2,ASSRGGSGRNTGELF
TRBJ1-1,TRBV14,ASSPRLITEAF
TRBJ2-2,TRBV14,ASSPRGREGLLF
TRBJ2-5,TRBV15,ATSRGRLAGEETQY
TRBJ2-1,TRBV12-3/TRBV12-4,ASGVDLYNEQF
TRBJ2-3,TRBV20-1,SARDLATGDDTQY
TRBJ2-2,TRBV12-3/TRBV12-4,ASSPGGIDTGELF
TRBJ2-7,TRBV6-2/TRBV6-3,ASSLLAGVLVGEQY
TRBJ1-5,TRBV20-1,SARSVNWLNQPQH
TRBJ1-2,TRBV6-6,ASSRASFYGYT
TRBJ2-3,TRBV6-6,ASSYGTSGVDTQY
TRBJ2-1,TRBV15,ATSRELAGGYNEQF
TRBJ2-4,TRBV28,ASSFYRARAKNIQY
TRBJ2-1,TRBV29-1,SVTRPGLGHDEQF
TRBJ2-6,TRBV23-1,ASSQTVDSGANALT
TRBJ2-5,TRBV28,ASRPQGQYQETQY
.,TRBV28,ASSFRGSLYEQY
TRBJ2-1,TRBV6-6,ASSYSEQMDEQF
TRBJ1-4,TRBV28,ASSLTGQGDEKLF
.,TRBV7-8,ASSLRAKETQY
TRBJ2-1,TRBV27,ASRAGTVSYNEQF
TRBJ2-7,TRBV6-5,ASSSPGRFNEQY
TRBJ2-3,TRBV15,ATSRWTSTDTQY
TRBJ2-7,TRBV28,ASRLFGKEDHEQY
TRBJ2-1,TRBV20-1,RIPGLAGNEQF
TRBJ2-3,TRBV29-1,SVRGATDTQY
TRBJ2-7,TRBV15,ATSRDRGLAGNEQY
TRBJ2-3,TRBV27,ASSTRTGPTDTQY
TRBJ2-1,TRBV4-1,ASSQDPSGREQF
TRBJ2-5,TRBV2,ASSPTPADKETQY
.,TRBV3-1,ASGNLGGEQY
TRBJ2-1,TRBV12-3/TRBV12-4,ASSSPTGGLYEQF
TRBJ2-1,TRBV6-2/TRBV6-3,ASSRGAGGEQF
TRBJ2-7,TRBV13,ASSLSLAGYEQY
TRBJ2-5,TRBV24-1,ATSPDPGHEQY
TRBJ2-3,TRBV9,ASSALAGLGDTQY
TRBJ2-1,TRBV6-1,AGSEQAGDVYEQF
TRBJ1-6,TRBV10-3,AISWDATSPLH
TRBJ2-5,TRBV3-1,ASGGREQTQY
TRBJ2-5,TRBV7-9,ASSPALAGVETQY
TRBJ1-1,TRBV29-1,SVEGGRLNTEAF
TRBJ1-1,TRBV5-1,ASSPGQSYTEAF
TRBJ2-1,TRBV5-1,ASSGNDGSSYNEQF
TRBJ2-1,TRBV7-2,ASSRAGGPGYNEQF
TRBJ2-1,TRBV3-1,ASSQSPLVIHEQF
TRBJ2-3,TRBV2,ASREAGGTQY
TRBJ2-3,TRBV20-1,SARRLADTQY
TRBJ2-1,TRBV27,ASSRKARSGLAYNEQF
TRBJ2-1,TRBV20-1,SAPTGTGSYNEQF
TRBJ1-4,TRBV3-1,ASSAYLNEKLF
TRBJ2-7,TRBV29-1,SVGLAGEIGVYEQY
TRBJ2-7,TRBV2,ASNLDEAGGPYEQY
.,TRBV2,ASSEGWGDSYEQY
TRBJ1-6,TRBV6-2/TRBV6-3,ASSYRTGVNSPPH
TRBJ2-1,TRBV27,ASTSSRDRSYNEQF